The subject of this entry is one T cell receptor (beta chain). In the original analysis: Counts of nucleated cells, estimated from reference gene primer amplification, were obtained. Sequenced by immunoSEQ multiplex PCR; TCRdb stores in-frame clones only, minus some. V and J calls plus clone size are reproduced from that table; the DNA served to infer D and trimming. The sample carries fewer than 450,000 clones, approximately 84% recorded once. This sample stems from a study of blood T cell repertoires in COVID-19. The CDR3 consists of 15 residues. With V trimmed by 1 base and J by 0 bases, 0 bases remained unmatched. CDR1 and CDR2 from the germline V gene are MDHEN and SYDVKM.

The clonotype comes from a woman aged 25 to 39 who had recovered from COVID-19. The genes are TRBV28 and TRBJ2-1; TRBD1 aligns across 7 bases. Material: PBMCs or T cells enriched from blood (not recorded which). CDR3 loop: CASSLSGGSYNEQFF. As DNA, the CDR3 is TGTGCCAGCAGTTTATCAGGGGGCTCCTACAATGAGCAGTTCTTC.